What follows is one T cell receptor beta chain and its context. This specimen belongs to a study of blood T cell repertoires in COVID-19. As for the study in general: The samples span acute and convalescent COVID-19 from the United States, Italy and Spain. Sources were T cells, B-cell-depleted T cells, or PBMCs; the material itself was cDNA or gDNA.

As processed by the authors: The assay estimated nucleated cells by amplifying reference gene primers. TCRdb's table, derived via immunoSEQ multiplex PCR, lists solely in-frame clones and lacks some. Clone size and the V and J calls come from that table; the DNA yielded D and trimming. Altogether about 150,000 clones are present, 85% to 90% being singletons, with the ten largest covering over 10%. Seattle patients were enrolled while actively infected and followed longitudinally. The sequence derives from a young man with COVID-19, enrolled during active disease. What was sequenced was peripheral blood.

The CDR3 is CAISAQLSAKNIQYF. Written as DNA, the CDR3 is TGTGCCATCAGTGCTCAACTGAGCGCCAAAAACATTCAGTACTTC. J is TRBJ2-4 and V is TRBV10-3; no clear D gene. The CDR3 is made up of 15 amino acids. Germline V gene sequence: CDR1 ENHRY, CDR2 SYGVKD. V dropped 4 bases and J dropped 1 base, with 11 bases sitting between them.